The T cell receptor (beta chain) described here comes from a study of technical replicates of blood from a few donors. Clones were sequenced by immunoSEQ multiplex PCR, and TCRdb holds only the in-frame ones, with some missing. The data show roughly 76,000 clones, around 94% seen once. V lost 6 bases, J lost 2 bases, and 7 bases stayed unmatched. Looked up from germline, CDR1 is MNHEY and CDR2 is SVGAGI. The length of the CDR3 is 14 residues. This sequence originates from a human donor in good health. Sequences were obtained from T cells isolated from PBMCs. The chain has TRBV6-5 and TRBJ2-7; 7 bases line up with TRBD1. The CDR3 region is CASRYRDRTYEQYF. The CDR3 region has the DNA TGTGCCAGCAGGTACCGGGACAGAACCTACGAGCAGTACTTC.